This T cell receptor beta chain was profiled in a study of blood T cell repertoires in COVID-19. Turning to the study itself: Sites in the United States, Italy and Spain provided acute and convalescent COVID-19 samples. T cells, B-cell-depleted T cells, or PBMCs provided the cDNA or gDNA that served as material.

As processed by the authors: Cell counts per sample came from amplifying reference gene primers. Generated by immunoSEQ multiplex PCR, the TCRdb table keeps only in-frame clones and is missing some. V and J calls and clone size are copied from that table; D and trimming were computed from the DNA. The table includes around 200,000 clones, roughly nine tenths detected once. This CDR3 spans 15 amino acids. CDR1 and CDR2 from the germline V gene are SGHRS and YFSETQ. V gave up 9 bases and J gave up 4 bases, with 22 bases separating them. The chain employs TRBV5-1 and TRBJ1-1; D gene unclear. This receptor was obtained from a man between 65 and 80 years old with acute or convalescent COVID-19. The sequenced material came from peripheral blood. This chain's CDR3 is CATTQTAVGATEAFF. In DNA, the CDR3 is TGCGCCACAACACAAACAGCGGTGGGCGCCACTGAAGCTTTCTTT.